The clone carrying this T cell receptor (beta chain) was recorded once. The CDR3 has 14 amino acids. Trimming took 6 bases from V and 4 from J; bases not matched to a gene: 7. Germline V lookup: CDR1 LNHDA, CDR2 SQIVND (reference sequence). The sample comes from a study of blood T cell repertoires in COVID-19. Study-wide background: Samples representing acute and convalescent COVID-19 were sourced from the United States, Italy and Spain.

Libraries were prepared by immunoSEQ multiplex PCR; TCRdb keeps only in-frame clonotypes and omits some of them. This sample carries about 250,000 clones, approximately 81% of them seen once, and the ten largest clones take roughly 6.7%. Those enrolled, adults aged 18 to 89 years, came from roughly 23 US areas. The chain couples TRBV19 to TRBJ1-1, with 8 bases fitting TRBD1. The specimen was PBMCs or T cells enriched from blood (not recorded which). This receptor was taken from a woman between 50 and 59 years old who had been exposed to COVID-19. The CDR3 loop reads CASSSTGTGTEAFF. The CDR3, as DNA: TGTGCCAGTAGCTCGACAGGGACAGGCACTGAAGCTTTCTTT.